This entry describes one TCR beta chain. What it binds is not known. This sample is drawn from a study of graft-versus-host responses after intestinal transplantation. Study-wide results and caveats: GvH clones turned up in recipient marrow; some had shown up first in ileum or blood.

This CDR3 spans 11 amino acids. The germline V gene has CDR1 SQVTM and CDR2 ANQGSEA. Trimming pared 6 bases from V and 4 bases from J, leaving 10 bases between. Some clones are missing from TCRdb's copy, which holds only in-frame ones; the method was immunoSEQ multiplex PCR. Of tens of thousands of clones detected, about nine tenths appear once; the ten largest clones hold 1.3%. This TCR came from a human donor who received an intestinal transplant. V and J are TRBV29-1 and TRBJ2-7; D might be TRBD1 (6 bases). Sequencing was performed on unstimulated CD8+ T cells sorted from spleen or lymph node cells, taken before intestinal transplant. CDR3 region: CSVGTLYEQYF. In nucleotides, the CDR3 is TGCAGCGTGGGGACATTGTACGAGCAGTACTTC.